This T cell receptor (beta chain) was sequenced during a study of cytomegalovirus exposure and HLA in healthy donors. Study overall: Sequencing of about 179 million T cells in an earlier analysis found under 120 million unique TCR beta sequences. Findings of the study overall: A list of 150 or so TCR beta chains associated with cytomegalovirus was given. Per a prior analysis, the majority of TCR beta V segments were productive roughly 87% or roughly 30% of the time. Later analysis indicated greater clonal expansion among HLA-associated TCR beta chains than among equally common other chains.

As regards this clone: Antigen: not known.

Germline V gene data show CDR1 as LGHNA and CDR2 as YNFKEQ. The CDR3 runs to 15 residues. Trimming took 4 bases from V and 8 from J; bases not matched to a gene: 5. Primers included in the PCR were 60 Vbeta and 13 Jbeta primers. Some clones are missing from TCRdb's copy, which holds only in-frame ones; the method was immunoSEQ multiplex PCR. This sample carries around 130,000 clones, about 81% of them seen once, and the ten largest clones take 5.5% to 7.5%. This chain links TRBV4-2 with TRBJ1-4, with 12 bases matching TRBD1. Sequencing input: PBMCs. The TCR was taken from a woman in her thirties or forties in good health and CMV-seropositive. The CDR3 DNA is TGTGCCAGCAGCCGGGACAGGGGGCTAGGAGAAAAACTGTTTTTT. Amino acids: CASSRDRGLGEKLFF.